This TCR beta chain was recorded in a study of blood T cell repertoires in COVID-19. Across the study: Samples taken during acute and convalescent COVID-19 were collected in the United States, Italy and Spain. PBMCs, B-cell-depleted T cells, or T cells were the source of the cDNA or gDNA that made up the material.

Cohort assignment relied on participant-reported clinical history. Symptom resolution, clearance, or two negative PCRs marked the recovered donors of Cohort 3. Some clones are missing from TCRdb's copy, which holds only in-frame ones; the method was immunoSEQ multiplex PCR. The sample lists about 270,000 clones, around 89% occurring once. Per germline, CDR1 LGHDT and CDR2 YNNKEL (reference sequence). The CDR3 loop spans 13 amino acids. Between the trimmed V and J ends, which lost 0 bases and 14 bases, there was a span of 13 bases. The sequence was collected from a woman aged 45 to 65 who had recovered from COVID-19. The sequencing input was PBMCs or T cells enriched from blood (not recorded which). The chain employs TRBV3-1 (or the pseudogene TRBV3-2) and TRBJ1-4, with a tentative D call TRBD1 (5 bases). The CDR3 sequence is CASSQDSGRVLFF. The CDR3 DNA is TGTGCCAGCAGCCAAGATTCGGGCAGGGTGCTGTTTTTT.